One and the same sample provided the 17 T cell receptor beta chains below, sequenced in a study of blood T cells in healthy people across ages. A second PCR, run for roughly 7 to 11 cycles, used a sample-barcoded 5' primer plus a J-beta primer mix. TCRdb reprocessed the 5' RACE reads via MiXCR and lists one record per CDR3 protein. Of 700,000 or so distinct CDR3 sequences detected, approximately 22% appear once; the ten largest clones hold under 25%. Material: blood. These receptor sequences come from a man aged 65 to 85 in good health.

The genes are TRBV3-1 and TRBJ2-1, with 7 nucleotides matching TRBD2. J was trimmed by 8 bases and V by 3 bases; bases with no gene match: 13. The CDR3 length is 16 residues. Germline V gene lookup returns CDR1 LGHDT and CDR2 YNNKEL (reference sequence). CDR3 region: CASSHHTTSVGDEQFF. The DNA for the CDR3 is TGTGCCAGCAGCCATCATACAACTAGCGTTGGGGATGAGCAGTTCTTC.

A note on this clonotype: This may stem from a read error, because a much larger clone lies one nucleotide away. V gene TRBV3-1 combines with J gene TRBJ1-2; D not resolved. The germline CDR1 and CDR2 sequences are LGHDT and YNNKEL (reference sequence). The CDR3 contains 12 residues. Deletions cut 0 bases from V and 3 bases from J, with 2 bases between. CDR3 nucleotide sequence: TGTGCCAGCAGCCAAGAAGACTATGGCTACACCTTC. It encodes CASSQEDYGYTF.

The chain uses TRBV20-1 and TRBJ2-1; unclear D gene. With the DNA end fitting TRBJ2-5 better, the J assignment may be wrong. CDR1 is DFQATT, CDR2 SNEGSKA, per germline (reference sequence). There are 14 residues in the CDR3. CDR3 sequence reads: CSAPWLRRSETQYF. CDR3 nucleotides: TGCAGTGCTCCTTGGTTGCGCCGATCGGAGACCCAGTACTTC.

The rearrangement joins TRBV10-2 to TRBJ2-1; 9 bases line up with TRBD2. This CDR3 spans 16 amino acids. Germline-derived CDR1 and CDR2 are WSHSY and SAAADI. After removal of 7 bases from V and 3 bases from J, the junction contained 10 bases not matched to a gene. Here the CDR3 reads CASKGVLAGDYNEQFF. The CDR3, as DNA: TGCGCCAGCAAAGGGGTTTTAGCGGGGGACTACAATGAGCAGTTCTTC.

This clonotype has just one count. V gene TRBV6-2 or TRBV6-3 combines with J gene TRBJ2-1; TRBD2 aligns across 11 bases. The germline CDR1 and CDR2 sequences are MNHEY and SVGEGT. Trimming removed 6 bases from V and 6 bases from J; junction bases left unmatched: 7. This CDR3 is built from 15 residues. The DNA for the CDR3 is TGTGCCAGCAGCGCGACTAGCGGGGTAAGCAATGAGCAGTTCTTC. Translating gives CASSATSGVSNEQFF.

This clonotype was seen ten or more times. V is TRBV11-2 and J is TRBJ1-4, with no clear D. V dropped 7 bases and J dropped 0 bases, with 9 bases sitting between them. The CDR3 is 14 amino acids. CDR1 and CDR2 (germline): SGHAT, FQNNGV. CDR3 protein: CASTPGPTNEKLFF. The DNA for the CDR3 is TGTGCCAGCACCCCAGGACCAACTAATGAAAAACTGTTTTTT.

The table lists this clonotype with a few counts. The V call is TRBV11-2, the J call TRBJ2-1; perhaps TRBD1 as D (5 bases). The tail of the sequence fits TRBJ2-5 better, so the J call may be wrong. CDR3 length: 13 residues. Germline CDR1 SGHAT, CDR2 FQNNGV. CDR3 region: CASSLVRQGTQYF. The CDR3 DNA reads TGTGCCAGCAGCTTAGTACGTCAGGGGACCCAGTACTTC.

This clonotype was seen a handful of times. The rearrangement joins TRBV29-1 to TRBJ2-2; TRBD1 or TRBD2 may be the D gene (5 bases each). CDR1 is SQVTM and CDR2 is ANQGSEA in the germline V gene. CDR3 size: 16 residues. The V gene lost 0 bases and the J gene lost 2 bases, with 13 bases spanning the gap. The CDR3 loop is CSVEDLGTTNTGELFF. The CDR3 nucleotides read TGCAGCGTTGAAGATCTTGGGACGACAAACACCGGGGAGCTGTTTTTT.

This clonotype was found a few times. The chain recombines TRBV5-6 with TRBJ2-3, with D uncertain. CDR1 SGHDT and CDR2 YYEEEE come from the germline V gene. Trimming removed 4 bases at V and 2 bases at J, with 8 bases between. The CDR3 has 13 amino acids. The CDR3 DNA sequence: TGTGCCAGCAGCGTGATGCCCACAGATACGCAGTATTTT. Protein: CASSVMPTDTQYF.

Comment on this clonotype: Its ends do not fully match the called genes, so a read error is possible. This rearrangement joins TRBV20-1 to TRBJ1-2; D is unresolved. From germline, CDR1 is DFQATT and CDR2 SNEGSKA (reference sequence). The length of the CDR3 is 12 residues. The CDR3 spells CSARTDPYGYTF. DNA of the CDR3: TGTAGTGCTAGAACAGACCCCTATGGCTACACCTTC.

This clonotype was seen only a few times. The chain combines TRBV14 with TRBJ2-3; D is perhaps TRBD2 (5 bases). The germline CDR1 and CDR2 sequences are SGHDN and FVKESK. V lost 0 bases, J lost 4 bases, and 8 bases lay in between. The CDR3 totals 14 residues. The DNA for the CDR3 is TGTGCCAGCAGCCAAGATTTAGCGCCAGATACGCAGTATTTT. Its translation is CASSQDLAPDTQYF.

This clonotype was seen a few times. The chain has TRBV2 and TRBJ2-7; D remains unclear. V lost 6 bases, J lost 4 bases, and 19 bases lay in between. There are 15 residues in the CDR3. Per the germline V gene, CDR1 is SNHLY and CDR2 is FYNNEI. The CDR3 protein is CASSGRWMNSYEQYF. The CDR3 bases are TGTGCCAGCAGCGGCAGGTGGATGAACTCTTACGAGCAGTACTTC.

This clonotype has a handful of counts. The chain has TRBV29-1 and TRBJ1-2; no clear D. V lost 1 base, J lost 1 base, and 7 bases lay in between. Germline V lookup: CDR1 SQVTM, CDR2 ANQGSEA. CDR3 length: 13 amino acids. The CDR3, as DNA: TGCAGCGTTGAAGTCGGCCTTAACTATGGCTACACCTTC. This gives the protein CSVEVGLNYGYTF. Full variable domain (rest looked up from reference TRBV29-1 and TRBJ1-2): SAVISQKPSRDICQRGTSLTIQCQVDSQVTMMFWYRQQPGQSLTLIATANQGSEATYESGFVIDKFPISRPNLTFSTLTVSNMSPEDSSIYLCSVEVGLNYGYTFGSGTRLTVV.

The chain employs TRBV5-1 and TRBJ2-7; D unclear. CDR1 SGHRS and CDR2 YFSETQ come from the germline V gene. Trimming removed 0 bases at V and 2 bases at J, with 12 bases between. The CDR3 loop spans 15 amino acids. The CDR3 DNA reads TGCGCCAGCAGCTTGGCCTCCGGCCCTACCTACGAGCAGTACTTC. Translation gives CASSLASGPTYEQYF.

This clonotype has a handful of counts. The CDR3 sequence is CASSFHWGSDGYTF. CDR3 nucleotide sequence: TGTGCCAGCAGTTTCCACTGGGGTAGCGATGGCTACACCTTC. The V gene is TRBV12-3 or TRBV12-4, the J gene TRBJ1-2; no reliable D call. With 3 bases removed from V and 6 bases from J, the gap between germline ends came to 14 bases. The CDR3 sequence is 14 residues long.

This chain's CDR3 is CASSYSPGTQETQYF. The CDR3 DNA follows: TGTGCCAGCAGTTATTCTCCAGGAACCCAAGAGACCCAGTACTTC. The genes are TRBV6-5 and TRBJ2-5, with D unresolved. The germline V and J ends were trimmed by 3 bases and 1 base, with 12 bases remaining between them. The CDR3 sequence is 15 residues long. The germline gives CDR1 MNHEY, CDR2 SVGAGI.

This clonotype was found a few times. The chain links TRBV10-3 to TRBJ2-3, with D maybe TRBD1 (5 bases). Per germline, CDR1 ENHRY and CDR2 SYGVKD. The length of the CDR3 is 13 residues. Between the trimmed V and J ends, which lost 4 bases and 6 bases, there was a span of 11 bases. CDR3 in amino acids: CAISGRQGDTQYF. CDR3 bases: TGTGCCATCAGTGGACGCCAGGGCGATACGCAGTATTTT.